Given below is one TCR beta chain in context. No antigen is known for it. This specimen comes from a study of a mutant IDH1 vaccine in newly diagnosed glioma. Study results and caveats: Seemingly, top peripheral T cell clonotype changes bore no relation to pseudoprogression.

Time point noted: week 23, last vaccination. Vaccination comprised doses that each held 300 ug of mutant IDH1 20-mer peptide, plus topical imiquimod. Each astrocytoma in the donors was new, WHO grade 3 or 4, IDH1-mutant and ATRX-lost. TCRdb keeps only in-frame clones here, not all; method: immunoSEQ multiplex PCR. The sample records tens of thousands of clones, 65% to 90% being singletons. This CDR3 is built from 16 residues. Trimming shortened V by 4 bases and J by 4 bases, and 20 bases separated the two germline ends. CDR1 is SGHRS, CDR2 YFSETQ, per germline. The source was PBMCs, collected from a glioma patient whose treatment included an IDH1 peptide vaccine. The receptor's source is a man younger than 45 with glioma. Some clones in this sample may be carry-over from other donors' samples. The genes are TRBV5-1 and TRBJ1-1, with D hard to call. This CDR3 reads CASSQRHEGWGTEAFF. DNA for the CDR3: TGCGCCAGCAGCCAGCGACATGAGGGATGGGGCACTGAAGCTTTCTTT.